These 25 T cell receptor beta chains came from one sample sequenced in a study of T-cell memory formation after mild COVID-19. TCRdb reanalysed the 5' RACE reads using MiXCR and keeps one entry per CDR3 protein. The profile shows about 90,000 distinct CDR3 sequences, more than 10% of them singletons. Specimen: PBMCs or a T cell subset sorted from them (not recorded which). The receptors here all came from an adult woman who had mild COVID-19 (a few samples of this study predate the infection). Cell type and time point are not known.

The rearrangement links TRBV24-1 to TRBJ2-5; no definite D call. Germline V gene lookup returns CDR1 KGHDR and CDR2 SFDVKD. The ends were cut back, 4 bases at V and 5 bases at J, with 10 bases in the middle. This CDR3 comprises 13 residues. The CDR3 region is CATSEGSQETQYF. The CDR3 DNA reads TGTGCCACCAGTGAGGGCTCCCAGGAGACCCAGTACTTC.

The chain is built from TRBV12-3 or TRBV12-4 and TRBJ1-3; D is undetermined. There are 17 residues in the CDR3. V was shortened by 5 bases and J by 0 bases, with 17 bases between the two germline ends. CDR3 in amino acids: CASSPTDGLSSGNTIYF. CDR3 DNA: TGTGCCAGCAGTCCAACGGACGGCCTCAGCTCTGGAAACACCATATATTTT.

CDR3 sequence: CASSLPDAPWSGVPDTQYF. The CDR3 DNA is TGCGCCAGCAGCTTACCGGATGCCCCGTGGTCAGGGGTTCCAGATACGCAGTATTTT. V is TRBV5-1 and J is TRBJ2-3, with D possibly being TRBD1 (6 bases). Germline-derived CDR1 and CDR2 are SGHRS and YFSETQ. This CDR3 comprises 19 residues. Trimming stripped 2 bases from V and 4 bases from J, with 26 bases between. Variable domain in full (rest from reference TRBV5-1 and TRBJ2-3): KAGVTQTPRYLIKTRGQQVTLSCSPISGHRSVSWYQQTPGQGLQFLFEYFSETQRNKGNFPGRFSGRQFSNSRSEMNVSTLELGDSALYLCASSLPDAPWSGVPDTQYFGPGTRLTVL.

This clonotype was recorded a few times. This rearrangement joins TRBV5-1 to TRBJ2-7, with D possibly matching TRBD1 (6 bases). Germline lookup yields CDR1 SGHRS and CDR2 YFSETQ. This CDR3 is 13 amino acids long. Trimming shortened V by 0 bases and J by 3 bases, and 7 bases separated the two germline ends. CDR3 region: CASSLAQGYEQYF. The CDR3 coding sequence is TGCGCCAGCAGCTTGGCACAGGGCTACGAGCAGTACTTC.

This clonotype was counted between two and nine times. The rearrangement links TRBV12-3 or TRBV12-4 to TRBJ1-6; the D is unclear. CDR3 length: 14 residues. Deletions cut 7 bases from V and 8 bases from J, with 15 bases between. CDR3 DNA: TGTGCCAGCACCTCACCGGAGGCCGATTCACCCCTCCACTTT. Translation: CASTSPEADSPLHF.

The sample holds a few counts of this clonotype. The chain employs TRBV6-2 or TRBV6-3 and TRBJ2-7, with D perhaps matching TRBD1 (6 bases). Germline V lookup: CDR1 MNHEY, CDR2 SVGEGT. Trimming stripped 9 bases from V and 0 bases from J, with 15 bases between. CDR3 length: 14 amino acids. CDR3 in DNA: TGTGCCAGTCTCATCTCAGGGGACTCCTACGAGCAGTACTTC. Amino acids: CASLISGDSYEQYF.

This clonotype was seen only a few times. The V and J genes are TRBV29-1 and TRBJ2-5; D not certain. V lost 4 bases and J lost 5, with 8 bases in between. Germline values: CDR1 SQVTM, CDR2 ANQGSEA. This CDR3 contains 11 residues. CDR3 sequence reads: CSVVDPETQYF. The CDR3 nucleotides are TGCAGCGTTGTTGACCCGGAGACCCAGTACTTC.

The chain couples TRBV7-8 to TRBJ2-7; 10 nucleotides match TRBD1. Germline V gives CDR1 SGHVS, CDR2 FQNEAQ. V lost 1 base and J lost 3; bases outside the gene matches: 6. This CDR3 is 16 amino acids long. The CDR3 sequence is CASSLGPGTGVYEQYF. The CDR3 bases are TGTGCCAGCAGCTTAGGACCCGGGACAGGGGTCTACGAGCAGTACTTC.

This clonotype has more than one count but fewer than ten. The rearrangement links TRBV20-1 to TRBJ2-7, with D maybe TRBD2 (5 bases). The CDR3 extends over 13 amino acids. The V end lost 5 bases, the J end lost 9 bases, and 20 bases lay between the germline ends. The germline gives CDR1 DFQATT, CDR2 SNEGSKA (reference sequence). The DNA for the CDR3 is TGCAGTGCTGTCAGCGAACTCACGGCGGGGCAGTACTTC. Its translation is CSAVSELTAGQYF.

The chain has TRBV6-2 or TRBV6-3 and TRBJ1-1, with 8 bases lining up with TRBD1. CDR1 is MNHEY, CDR2 SVGEGT, per germline. Trimming at V came to 2 bases and at J to 0 bases, leaving 8 bases not matched to a gene. The CDR3 runs to 17 residues. This chain's CDR3 is CASSYPVGQAMNTEAFF. CDR3 coding DNA: TGTGCCAGCAGTTACCCCGTGGGACAGGCAATGAACACTGAAGCTTTCTTT.

This chain connects TRBV20-1 to TRBJ2-3, with no clear D. The CDR3 sequence is 12 residues long. CDR1 and CDR2 (germline): DFQATT, SNEGSKA (reference sequence). V lost 0 bases to trimming and J lost 6 bases, with 7 bases between them. CDR3 nucleotide sequence: TGCAGTGCTAGAGATACCTGGGATACGCAGTATTTT. This sequence encodes CSARDTWDTQYF.

In this sample, this clonotype turned up a few times. CDR3 DNA: TGTGCCAGCAGCTCCCGGGTCACTGTAACTCCCACAGATACGCAGTATTTT. Residues: CASSSRVTVTPTDTQYF. This rearrangement joins TRBV7-2 to TRBJ2-3; no clear D. CDR1 SGHTA and CDR2 FQGNSA come from the germline V gene. Trimming took off 4 bases at V and 2 bases at J, with 19 bases between the two ends. The CDR3 is made up of 17 amino acids.

This chain joins TRBV12-3 or TRBV12-4 and TRBJ2-2; D is uncertain. This CDR3 region has 15 residues. V was trimmed by 6 bases and J by 4 bases, leaving 15 bases between them. The CDR3 DNA follows: TGTGCCAGCAGCTCCACGGTCTGGGGCACCGGGGAGCTGTTTTTT. This encodes CASSSTVWGTGELFF.

The table lists this clonotype with many counts. The chain joins TRBV5-1 to TRBJ2-2, with D possibly being TRBD2 (6 bases). V was trimmed by 0 bases and J by 2 bases, leaving 14 bases between them. The CDR3 has 17 residues. Germline CDR1 reads SGHRS; CDR2 reads YFSETQ. CDR3 DNA: TGCGCCAGCAGCTTGGTTCCCAGCGGGCACAACACCGGGGAGCTGTTTTTT. Its protein product is CASSLVPSGHNTGELFF.

This rearrangement joins TRBV2 to TRBJ2-7; 7 nucleotides align to TRBD1. The CDR3 contains 15 residues. The V and J ends lost 9 bases and 0 bases, in that order; junction bases with no gene match: 11. Germline V gene data show CDR1 as SNHLY and CDR2 as FYNNEI. Here the CDR3 DNA reads TGTGCCAGTCCGAAGGGGGCAGGGGCCTCCTACGAGCAGTACTTC. It codes for CASPKGAGASYEQYF.

This clonotype was detected a few times. The chain joins TRBV27 to TRBJ2-5; D may be TRBD2 (5 bases). V lost 7 bases and J 0 bases, leaving 15 bases between the germline ends. The germline gives CDR1 MNHEY, CDR2 SMNVEV (reference sequence). This CDR3 is 15 amino acids long. The CDR3 sequence is CASTRRGVYQETQYF. The CDR3 nucleotides are TGTGCCAGCACCCGCCGGGGAGTGTACCAAGAGACCCAGTACTTC.

In its sample, this clonotype was seen many times. The chain combines TRBV27 with TRBJ2-1, with no clear D. The CDR3 is 11 residues long. Per the germline V gene, CDR1 is MNHEY and CDR2 is SMNVEV (reference sequence). V lost 6 bases and J lost 3, with 3 bases in between. DNA for the CDR3: TGTGCCAGCAGGGTCTACAATGAGCAGTTCTTC. It yields the protein CASRVYNEQFF.

The chain links TRBV4-1 to TRBJ1-5; tentative D call: TRBD1 (5 bases). V lost 4 bases, J lost 7 bases, and 20 bases lay in between. Germline CDR1 MGHRA, CDR2 YSYEKL. This CDR3 is 16 amino acids long. CDR3 DNA sequence: TGCGCCAGCAGCCTATCGGCGGGGGTTATCGAGCAGCCCCAGCATTTT. Its translation: CASSLSAGVIEQPQHF.

CDR3 sequence: CASSFPTQLSGANVLTF. The CDR3, as DNA: TGCGCCAGCAGTTTCCCGACCCAGCTATCTGGGGCCAACGTCCTGACTTTC. The V call is TRBV5-1, the J call TRBJ2-6, with unresolved D. The CDR3 contains 17 residues. CDR1 and CDR2 from the germline V gene are SGHRS and YFSETQ. Trimming took off 5 bases at V and 1 base at J, with 16 bases between the two ends.

The V and J genes are TRBV5-1 and TRBJ1-2; D not certain. Looked up from germline, CDR1 is SGHRS and CDR2 is YFSETQ. V lost 0 bases and J 5 bases, leaving 17 bases between the germline ends. This CDR3 is built from 16 residues. CDR3 in DNA: TGCGCCAGCAGCTTGGTGGGCCTCGAGCTCTCATATGGCTACACCTTC. This sequence encodes CASSLVGLELSYGYTF.

The chain is built from TRBV7-3 and TRBJ2-3, with D possibly TRBD2 on 6 matching bases. In germline, CDR1 is SGHTA, CDR2 FQGTGA. V shed 10 bases and J shed 5 bases, with 16 bases lying between them. The CDR3 length is 13 residues. CDR3 sequence reads: CATRLTGGDTQYF. The CDR3 DNA reads TGTGCCACTCGACTGACCGGGGGAGATACGCAGTATTTT.

This chain joins TRBV11-3 and TRBJ2-5, with D maybe TRBD1 (6 bases). V dropped 4 bases and J dropped 5 bases, with 23 bases sitting between them. The CDR3 runs to 17 residues. Per the germline V gene, CDR1 is SGHNT and CDR2 is YENEEA. CDR3 DNA: TGTGCCAGCAGCTCAGAGTCTAGGGGGTTTCCCCTGGAGACCCAGTACTTC. Translation gives CASSSESRGFPLETQYF.

This chain connects TRBV5-1 to TRBJ1-1; 10 bases are a match to TRBD1. The germline V gene has CDR1 SGHRS and CDR2 YFSETQ. The CDR3 has 14 residues. The V segment lost 1 base and the J segment 4 bases; nucleotides outside the gene matches: 1. Written as DNA, the CDR3 is TGCGCCAGCAGCTTGTGGACAGGGGGCACTGAAGCTTTCTTT. This gives the protein CASSLWTGGTEAFF.

CDR3 loop: CASSLDQWGAGRGETQYF. In DNA form, the CDR3 reads TGTGCCAGCAGCTTAGATCAGTGGGGAGCGGGAAGGGGAGAGACCCAGTACTTC. The gene calls are TRBV11-2 and TRBJ2-5; 7 bases match TRBD2. J was trimmed by 4 bases and V by 0 bases; bases with no gene match: 14. CDR3 length equals 18 residues. CDR1 and CDR2 (germline): SGHAT, FQNNGV. Filled out from reference TRBV11-2 and TRBJ2-5, the complete variable domain reads EAGVAQSPRYKIIEKRQSVAFWCNPISGHATLYWYQQILGQGPKLLIQFQNNGVVDDSQLPKDRFSAERLKGVDSTLKIQPAKLEDSAVYLCASSLDQWGAGRGETQYFGPGTRLLVL.

The rearrangement joins TRBV4-3 to TRBJ2-2, with TRBD1 as a possible D gene (6 bases). CDR3 length: 16 residues. V gave up 0 bases and J gave up 4 bases, with 12 bases separating them. Germline-derived CDR1 and CDR2 are LGHNA and YSLEER. CDR3 bases: TGCGCCAGCAGCCAAGACGAGACAGGAGTCACCGGGGAGCTGTTTTTT. Protein product: CASSQDETGVTGELFF.